This is a list of T cell receptor beta chains from one sample in a study of blood T cell repertoires in COVID-19. Clones were read by immunoSEQ multiplex PCR, and TCRdb kept only the in-frame ones, dropping some. The sample includes over 200,000 clones, 85% to 90% of them seen just once. The sequencing input was peripheral blood. These receptors were collected from an elderly man with acute or convalescent COVID-19. The CDR3 runs from the conserved cysteine through the conserved F or W. The order of the fields is J gene, D gene, clone size, V gene, CDR3 DNA, CDR3 protein. The D gene is left open where the match is weak. Size tells how often a clone was seen (once, few, many) or the class of an expanded clone, and some rows leave it out.

TRBJ1-1	TRBD1	NA	TRBV6-2/TRBV6-3	TGTGCCAGCAGTTACTTCCCCGACAGGGCCACTGAAGCTTTCTTT	CASSYFPDRATEAFF
TRBJ1-5	TRBD1	NA	TRBV20-1	TGCAGTGCTAGTTGGCCCGGGACAGGGGAACAGCCCCAGCATTTT	CSASWPGTGEQPQHF
TRBJ1-1	NA	few	TRBV29-1	TGCAGCGTTGAAGATCTGAGCAGACACCAGTTT	CSVEDLSRHQF
TRBJ2-5	TRBD2	NA	TRBV7-2	TGTGCCAGCAGCTACCTAGCGGGAGTTAGAGAGACCCAGTACTTC	CASSYLAGVRETQYF
TRBJ2-1	TRBD2	NA	TRBV13	TGTGCCAGCAGCTCGAGACTAGCGGGAGGTAGCTACAATGAGCAGTTCTTC	CASSSRLAGGSYNEQFF
TRBJ1-1	NA	NA	TRBV6-5	TGTGCCAGCAGTTATATAACCGGGAACACTGAAGCTTTCTTT	CASSYITGNTEAFF
TRBJ2-1	NA	NA	TRBV11-2	TGTGCCAGCAGCTTAGTCTTCCAGGGGGGTGAGCAGTTCTTC	CASSLVFQGGEQFF
TRBJ1-5	NA	NA	TRBV6-2/TRBV6-3	TGTGCCAGCAGTTTTCCAGGGGTCCGCAATCAGCCCCAGCATTTT	CASSFPGVRNQPQHF
TRBJ2-1	NA	NA	TRBV7-3	TGTGCCAGCCTCTGGAGGGGGGGTGCTTACAATGAGCAGTTCTTC	CASLWRGGAYNEQFF
TRBJ1-1	NA	NA	TRBV19	TGTGCCAGTACCCGAAGCGAGGCCGGGGGTGTGAACACTGAAGCTTTCTTT	CASTRSEAGGVNTEAFF
TRBJ2-1	TRBD2	NA	TRBV15	TGTGCCACCAGCAGACCGGGACTAGCCTACAATGAGCAGTTCTTC	CATSRPGLAYNEQFF
TRBJ2-2	TRBD1	NA	TRBV6-6	TGTGCCAGCAGTTCAACAGGGGCGGGCACCGGGGAGCTGTTTTTT	CASSSTGAGTGELFF
TRBJ2-7	NA	NA	TRBV5-1	TGCGCCAGCAGCCCTTGGGGGGACTACGAGCAGTACTTC	CASSPWGDYEQYF
TRBJ2-7	NA	NA	TRBV27	TGTGCCAGCAGCAAGTGGACTTCGAGCTCCTACGAGCAGTACTTC	CASSKWTSSSYEQYF
TRBJ1-1	NA	NA	TRBV28	TGTGCCAGCAACCACCCGGGCCAAGCGGGCACTGAAGCTTTCTTT	CASNHPGQAGTEAFF
TRBJ2-5	NA	NA	TRBV11-3	TGTGCCAGCAGCTTAGAGGAGGGACTGGAGACCCAGTACTTC	CASSLEEGLETQYF
TRBJ2-2	TRBD1	NA	TRBV11-1	TGTGCCAGCAGCTTGAGACAGGGGGCGTTCGGGGAGCTGTTTTTT	CASSLRQGAFGELFF
TRBJ2-5	NA	NA	TRBV27	TGTGCCAGCAACCCCCGGTGGGGGGAAGAGACCCAGTACTTC	CASNPRWGEETQYF
TRBJ1-1	NA	NA	TRBV27	TGTGCCAGCAGTTTAGCAGGGGTGTACACTGAAGCTTTCTTT	CASSLAGVYTEAFF
TRBJ2-2	TRBD2	NA	TRBV2	TGTGGGACTAGCCTCACCGGGGAGCTGTTTTTT	CGTSLTGELFF
TRBJ1-1	NA	once	TRBV19	TGTGCCAGTAGTATGACCGGGGGTGGGGACACTGAAGCTTTCTTT	CASSMTGGGDTEAFF
TRBJ2-7	TRBD2	NA	TRBV5-1	TGCGCCAGCAGCCGGACTAGCGGGGCTCCCTACGAGCAGTACTTC	CASSRTSGAPYEQYF
TRBJ2-3	NA	NA	TRBV7-6	TGTGCCAGCAGCCCCCGGAGGGGAGGCCTTCCCGGGCGGGCAGATACGCAGTATTTT	CASSPRRGGLPGRADTQYF
TRBJ2-7	NA	NA	TRBV2	TGTGCCAGCGGGATGTGGCAGGGTTACGAGCAGTACTTC	CASGMWQGYEQYF
TRBJ1-2	NA	NA	TRBV7-2	TGTGCCAGCAGCTTACAGGGTATGGGTGGCTACACCTTC	CASSLQGMGGYTF
TRBJ1-5	NA	NA	TRBV30	TGTGCCTGGAGTGTAGGCGGGAATCATCAGCCCCAGCATTTT	CAWSVGGNHQPQHF
TRBJ1-6	NA	once	TRBV30	TGTGCCTGGAATTACGGGTCCAGTAATTCACCCCTCCACTTT	CAWNYGSSNSPLHF
TRBJ2-7	TRBD2	NA	TRBV11-3	TGTGCCAGCAGCCGCGGACTAGATACATACGAGCAGTACTTC	CASSRGLDTYEQYF
TRBJ2-5	TRBD2	NA	TRBV19	TGTGCCAGTACCGAAACTAGCGGGAGTGGTGAGACCCAGTACTTC	CASTETSGSGETQYF
TRBJ1-3	NA	few	TRBV24-1	TGTGCCACCAGTGGGGGGGGCAGCTCTGGAAACACCATATATTTT	CATSGGGSSGNTIYF
TRBJ2-1	TRBD2	NA	TRBV5-1	TGCGCCAGCAGCTTGAGGGTAGCGGGAGGGCCGGGTGAGCAGTTCTTC	CASSLRVAGGPGEQFF
TRBJ1-2	TRBD1	NA	TRBV6-5	TGTGCCAGCGAGGGACAGGGGGCGGGAAACTATGGCTACACCTTC	CASEGQGAGNYGYTF
TRBJ2-4	NA	once	TRBV29-1	TGCAGCGTTGAACGGGGGGCCGCAGGAGGAAACATTCAGTACTTC	CSVERGAAGGNIQYF
TRBJ1-2	NA	NA	TRBV6-5	TGTGCCAGCAGCGATCGACTCTCGTACTATGGCTACACCTTC	CASSDRLSYYGYTF
TRBJ2-5	TRBD2	NA	TRBV7-3	TGTGCCAGCAGAACCGGGACTAGCTTACAAGAGACCCAGTACTTC	CASRTGTSLQETQYF
TRBJ2-3	TRBD2	NA	TRBV5-1	TGCGCCAGCAGCGTTAGCGGGAGCACAGATACGCAGTATTTT	CASSVSGSTDTQYF
TRBJ2-2	TRBD2	NA	TRBV14	TGTGCCAGCCGCTTTAGCGGGACCGGGGAGCTGTTTTTT	CASRFSGTGELFF
TRBJ2-3	NA	NA	TRBV3-1/TRBV3-2	TGTGCCAGCAGCCAAGGTCAGGGGATAGGGTACACAGATACGCAGTATTTT	CASSQGQGIGYTDTQYF
TRBJ1-1	NA	NA	TRBV29-1	TGCAGCGTTAGGAGGACGGGCACTGAAGCTTTCTTT	CSVRRTGTEAFF
TRBJ1-1	NA	NA	TRBV4-1	TGCGCCAGCAGCCCCAGGGAGAACACTGAAGCTTTCTTT	CASSPRENTEAFF
TRBJ1-4	NA	NA	TRBV19	TGTGCCAGTAGTGGCCAGGATAATGAAAAACTGTTTTTT	CASSGQDNEKLFF
TRBJ2-2	TRBD1	NA	TRBV19	TGTGCCAGTAACCCCGAGACAGGGGTAGGAGGGGAGCTGTTTTTT	CASNPETGVGGELFF
TRBJ2-5	TRBD2	NA	TRBV5-1	TGCGCCAGCAGCTTCCGTGGAGCGGGAGGGCCGGGGGAGACCCAGTACTTC	CASSFRGAGGPGETQYF
TRBJ2-5	TRBD1	NA	TRBV9	TGTGCCAGCAGCGTAGTCCCCGGGACAGGGGTGGAGACCCAGTACTTC	CASSVVPGTGVETQYF
TRBJ1-2	TRBD1	few	TRBV29-1	TGCAGCGTTCACCAGGGGGAAGGAGAGACTAACTATGGCTACACCTTC	CSVHQGEGETNYGYTF
TRBJ2-6	TRBD1	NA	TRBV5-1	TGCGCCAGCAGCAAACAGGGGGCCCTGGGGGCCAACGTCCTGACTTTC	CASSKQGALGANVLTF
TRBJ1-4	TRBD1	NA	TRBV19	TGTGCCAGTAGTAGCAGGGGGCAGGTTAATGAAAAACTGTTTTTT	CASSSRGQVNEKLFF
TRBJ2-1	NA	once	TRBV7-2	TGTGCCAGCAGCTCCCAAGGAGGGAACCTTCTCTTC	CASSSQGGNLLF
TRBJ1-5	NA	NA	TRBV6-5	TGTGCCAGCAGTTACTCGAACTTGAGCAATCAGCCCCAGCATTTT	CASSYSNLSNQPQHF
TRBJ1-5	NA	few	TRBV30	TGTGCCTGGAGCGGCGGGAGCAATCAGCCCCAGCATTTT	CAWSGGSNQPQHF
TRBJ2-5	NA	NA	TRBV5-1	TGCGCCAGCAAACAGGGATCCCAAGAGACCCAGTACTTC	CASKQGSQETQYF
TRBJ1-1	NA	once	TRBV9	TGTGCCAGCAGCCCAGAATGGTGGGCTTCTGAAGCTTTCTTT	CASSPEWWASEAFF
TRBJ1-5	NA	NA	TRBV4-1	TGCGCCAGCAGCCAAGAGGGTGCGGGGGGCGCGTTTCAGCCCCAGCATTTT	CASSQEGAGGAFQPQHF
TRBJ2-1	TRBD2	NA	TRBV24-1	TGTGCCACCAGTGATTTTATTAGCGGGAAATATAATGAGCAGTTCTTC	CATSDFISGKYNEQFF
TRBJ2-7	NA	once	TRBV7-2	TGTGCCAGCAAGCGACTCCCTCGGTACGAGCAGTACTTC	CASKRLPRYEQYF
TRBJ2-3	NA	NA	TRBV14	TGTGCCAGCAGCCTAGGACTAACCGTCGCTACGCAGTATTTT	CASSLGLTVATQYF
TRBJ1-1	TRBD1	NA	TRBV29-1	TGCAGCGTTGTTTCCCCTCGACAGGGCTCTGAAGCTTTCTTT	CSVVSPRQGSEAFF
TRBJ1-4	TRBD1	NA	TRBV4-3	TGCGCCAGCAGCCAGGAAAAAGGAGGGACAGCTAATGAAAAACTGTTTTTT	CASSQEKGGTANEKLFF
TRBJ2-5	NA	NA	TRBV6-5	TGTGCCAGCACTGCGGGCGGGCTCCCCGAGACCCAGTACTTC	CASTAGGLPETQYF
TRBJ2-7	TRBD1	NA	TRBV18	TGTGCCAGCTCATCGGGACAGGGCGAGCAGTACTTC	CASSSGQGEQYF